The present entry profiles one T cell receptor (beta chain) with its context. Two negative PCRs, clearance, or symptom resolution had been documented for recovered Cohort 3 donors. The data derive from a study of blood T cell repertoires in COVID-19. Study-wide background: Acute and convalescent COVID-19 samples came from the United States, Italy and Spain. PBMCs, B-cell-depleted T cells, or T cells were the source of the cDNA or gDNA that made up the material.

V was shortened by 4 bases and J by 4 bases, with 19 bases between the two germline ends. This CDR3 is 16 amino acids long. The germline V gene encodes CDR1 MDHEN and CDR2 SYDVKM. Methods used by the authors: Reference gene primer amplification in the assay estimated nucleated cell counts. Generated by immunoSEQ multiplex PCR, the TCRdb table keeps only in-frame clones and is missing some. V and J calls and clone size are given by that table; D and trimming were obtained from the DNA. This sample has a few hundred thousand clones, with approximately 85% found just once. The chain couples TRBV28 to TRBJ1-2; TRBD1 is a possible D gene (6 bases). This TCR was sampled from a woman in her 50s who had recovered from COVID-19. Sequencing was carried out using PBMCs or T cells enriched from blood (not recorded which). The CDR3 spells CASSSFTGMGSYGYTF. The CDR3 region has the DNA TGTGCCAGCAGTTCCTTTACAGGGATGGGATCCTATGGCTACACCTTC.